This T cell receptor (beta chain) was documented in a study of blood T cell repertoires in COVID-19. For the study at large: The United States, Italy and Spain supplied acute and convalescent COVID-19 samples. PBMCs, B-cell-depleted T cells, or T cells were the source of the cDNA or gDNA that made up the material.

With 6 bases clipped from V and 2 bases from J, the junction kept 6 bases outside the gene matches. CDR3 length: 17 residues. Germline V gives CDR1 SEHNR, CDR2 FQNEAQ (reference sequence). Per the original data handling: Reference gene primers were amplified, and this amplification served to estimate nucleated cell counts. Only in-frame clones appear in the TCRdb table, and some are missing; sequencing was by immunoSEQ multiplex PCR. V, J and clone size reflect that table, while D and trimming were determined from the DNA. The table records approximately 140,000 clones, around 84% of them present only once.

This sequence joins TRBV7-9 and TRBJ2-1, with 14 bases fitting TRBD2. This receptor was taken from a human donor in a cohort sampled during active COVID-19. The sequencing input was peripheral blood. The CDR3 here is CASSSGTSGGAYNEQFF. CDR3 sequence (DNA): TGTGCCAGCAGTTCCGGGACTAGCGGGGGCGCCTACAATGAGCAGTTCTTC.